The next 12 T cell receptor beta chains were all read from a single sample in a study of T cell responses to AZD1222 COVID-19 vaccine. Generated by immunoSEQ multiplex PCR, the TCRdb table keeps only in-frame clones and is missing some. The repertoire holds about 170,000 clones, with 85% to 90% as singletons. This material consisted of peripheral blood, taken 28 days after the second dose of the MenACWY control vaccine. These receptors came from an adult who received the MenACWY meningococcal vaccine as a control.

The chain joins TRBV11-2 to TRBJ2-5; D is unclear. With 3 bases removed from V and 5 bases from J, the gap between germline ends came to 28 bases. Germline CDR1 reads SGHAT; CDR2 reads FQNNGV. CDR3 size: 19 residues. CDR3 region: CASSLVGKESLRTRETQYF. As DNA, the CDR3 is TGTGCCAGCAGCTTGGTCGGAAAGGAGTCCCTTCGCACCAGGGAGACCCAGTACTTC.

This rearrangement joins TRBV19 to TRBJ1-2, with D unresolved. Germline CDR1 reads LNHDA; CDR2 reads SQIVND (reference sequence). V was trimmed by 6 bases and J by 4 bases, leaving 18 bases between them. The CDR3 is 15 residues long. The CDR3 protein is CASSTSGQNFYGYTF. DNA of the CDR3: TGTGCCAGTAGCACGTCGGGTCAGAACTTCTATGGCTACACCTTC.

The gene calls are TRBV10-1 and TRBJ1-1, with 8 bases that match TRBD1. The ends lost 7 bases at V and 5 bases at J; junction bases unmatched: 9. This CDR3 has 14 amino acids. Germline-derived CDR1 and CDR2 are WNHNN and SYGVQD (reference sequence). The CDR3 DNA follows: TGCGCCAGCAATGACAGGGGTCTGGGGACTGAAGCTTTCTTT. Its translation: CASNDRGLGTEAFF.

The rearrangement links TRBV5-1 to TRBJ2-5; TRBD2 might be the D (6 bases). Germline values: CDR1 SGHRS, CDR2 YFSETQ. The CDR3 consists of 14 residues. The V and J ends lost 7 bases and 1 base respectively, with 14 bases between them. The CDR3 region is CASSSGTFQETQYF. Written as DNA, the CDR3 is TGCGCCAGCTCCTCTGGGACTTTCCAAGAGACCCAGTACTTC.

The chain has TRBV7-8 and TRBJ2-7, with TRBD1 identical over 9 bases. This CDR3 region has 14 residues. Germline CDR1 SGHVS, CDR2 FQNEAQ. J gave up 2 bases and V 3 bases, and 2 bases lay outside the gene matches. CDR3 DNA sequence: TGTGCCAGCAGCTTCGGGACAGGGACCTACGAGCAGTACTTC. Translated: CASSFGTGTYEQYF.

The rearrangement joins TRBV7-9 to TRBJ2-3; D not certain. With 5 bases removed from V and 2 bases from J, the gap between germline ends came to 5 bases. The CDR3 runs to 12 residues. Germline CDR1 SEHNR, CDR2 FQNEAQ (reference sequence). CDR3 coding DNA: TGTGCCAGCAGCAAGGACACAGATACGCAGTATTTT. Translating gives CASSKDTDTQYF.

The chain combines TRBV28 with TRBJ2-7; a possible D gene is TRBD2 (6 bases). This CDR3 contains 9 residues. The V and J ends lost 8 bases and 12 bases respectively, with 11 bases between them. Germline V gives CDR1 MDHEN, CDR2 SYDVKM. CDR3 residues: CASGDFRYF. Written as DNA, the CDR3 is TGTGCCAGCGGGGACTTTCGGTACTTC.

V usage is TRBV4-3 and J usage is TRBJ2-3, with 11 positions matching TRBD2. The V segment lost 1 base and the J segment 3 bases; nucleotides outside the gene matches: 6. The CDR3 length is 17 residues. Germline V gene data show CDR1 as LGHNA and CDR2 as YSLEER. DNA of the CDR3: TGCGCCAGCAGCCAAGGCTTAGCGGGAGGGGGTACAGATACGCAGTATTTT. Protein product: CASSQGLAGGGTDTQYF.

V usage is TRBV28 and J usage is TRBJ2-7; the match to TRBD1 covers 7 bases. The trim removed 11 bases at V and 0 bases at J, leaving 7 bases unmatched. Germline CDR1 and CDR2: MDHEN and SYDVKM. CDR3 length: 13 residues. CDR3 sequence (DNA): TGTGCCGCAACCCGGGACAGCTCCTACGAGCAGTACTTC. It codes for CAATRDSSYEQYF.

The rearrangement links TRBV19 to TRBJ1-5, with TRBD1 matching 9 bases. The CDR3 spans 18 residues. The germline V gene encodes CDR1 LNHDA and CDR2 SQIVND (reference sequence). V trimming: 10 bases; J trimming: 0 bases; junction bases outside the gene matches: 16. The CDR3: CATTTRTGATNSNQPQHF. The CDR3 bases are TGTGCCACCACCACAAGGACAGGGGCGACGAATAGCAATCAGCCCCAGCATTTT. Looking up the rest from reference TRBV19 and TRBJ1-5 gives the full variable domain: DGGITQSPKYLFRKEGQNVTLSCEQNLNHDAMYWYRQDPGQGLRLIYYSQIVNDFQKGDIAEGYSVSREKKESFPLTVTSAQKNPTAFYLCATTTRTGATNSNQPQHFGDGTRLSIL.

The J gene is TRBJ1-1, the V gene TRBV14, with D maybe TRBD1 (5 bases). Germline CDR1 SGHDN, CDR2 FVKESK. Trimming pared 1 base from V and 3 bases from J, leaving 12 bases between. The CDR3 runs to 15 residues. The CDR3 region is CASSQVWGGDTEAFF. CDR3 DNA: TGTGCCAGCAGCCAAGTCTGGGGGGGGGACACTGAAGCTTTCTTT.

The J gene is TRBJ2-2, the V gene TRBV28; D is possibly TRBD2 (6 bases). CDR1 and CDR2 (germline): MDHEN, SYDVKM. The CDR3 runs 15 residues. Trimming left V 8 bases short and J 6 bases short, with 19 bases between. CDR3 sequence reads: CASGAPGRGSGELFF. The CDR3 DNA follows: TGTGCCAGCGGGGCCCCCGGGAGAGGCTCCGGGGAGCTGTTTTTT.